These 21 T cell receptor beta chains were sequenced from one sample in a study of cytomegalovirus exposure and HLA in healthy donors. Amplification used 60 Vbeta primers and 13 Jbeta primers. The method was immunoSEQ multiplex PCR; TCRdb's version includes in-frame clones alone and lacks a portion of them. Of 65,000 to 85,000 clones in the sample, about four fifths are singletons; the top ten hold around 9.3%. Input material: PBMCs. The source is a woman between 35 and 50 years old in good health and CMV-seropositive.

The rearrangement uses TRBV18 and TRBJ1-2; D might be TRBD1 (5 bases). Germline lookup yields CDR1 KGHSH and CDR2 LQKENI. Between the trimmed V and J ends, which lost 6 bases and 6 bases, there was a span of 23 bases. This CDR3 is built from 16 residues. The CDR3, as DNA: TGTGCCAGCTCTCTATCTAACTCCGGGACTCTAAATGGCTACACCTTC. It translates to CASSLSNSGTLNGYTF.

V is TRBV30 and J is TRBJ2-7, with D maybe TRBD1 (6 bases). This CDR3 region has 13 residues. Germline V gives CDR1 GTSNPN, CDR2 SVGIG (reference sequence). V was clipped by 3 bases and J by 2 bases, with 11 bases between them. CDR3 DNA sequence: TGTGCCTGGAGCTGGGGGCAGGCCTACGAGCAGTACTTC. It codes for CAWSWGQAYEQYF.

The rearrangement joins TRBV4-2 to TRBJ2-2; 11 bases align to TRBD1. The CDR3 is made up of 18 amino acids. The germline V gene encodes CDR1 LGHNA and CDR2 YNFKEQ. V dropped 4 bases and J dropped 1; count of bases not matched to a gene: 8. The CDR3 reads CASSPPAGTGGNTGELFF. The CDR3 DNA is TGTGCCAGCAGCCCTCCGGCCGGGACAGGGGGGAACACCGGGGAGCTGTTTTTT.

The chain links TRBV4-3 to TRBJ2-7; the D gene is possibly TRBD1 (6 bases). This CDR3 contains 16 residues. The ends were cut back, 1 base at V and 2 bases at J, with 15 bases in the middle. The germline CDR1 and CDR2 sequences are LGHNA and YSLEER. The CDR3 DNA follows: TGCGCCAGCAGCCAAGTTTTCAGGGGTTCCCCCTACGAGCAGTACTTC. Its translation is CASSQVFRGSPYEQYF.

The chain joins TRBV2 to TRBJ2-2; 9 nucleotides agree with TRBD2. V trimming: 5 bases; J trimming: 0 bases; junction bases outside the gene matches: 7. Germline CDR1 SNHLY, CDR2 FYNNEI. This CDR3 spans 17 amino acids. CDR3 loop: CASSSLAGSSNTGELFF. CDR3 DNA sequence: TGTGCCAGCAGTTCTCTAGCGGGGTCCTCGAACACCGGGGAGCTGTTTTTT.

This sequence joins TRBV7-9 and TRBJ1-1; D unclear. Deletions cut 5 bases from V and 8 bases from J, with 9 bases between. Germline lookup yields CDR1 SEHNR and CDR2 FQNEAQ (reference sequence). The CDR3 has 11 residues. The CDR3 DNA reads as TGTGCCAGCAGCCGCGGGCCCGAAGCTTTCTTT. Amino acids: CASSRGPEAFF.

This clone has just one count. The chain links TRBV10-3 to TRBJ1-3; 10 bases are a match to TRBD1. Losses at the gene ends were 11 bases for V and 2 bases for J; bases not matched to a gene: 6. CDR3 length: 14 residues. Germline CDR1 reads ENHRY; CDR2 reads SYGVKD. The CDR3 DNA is TGTGCCGCCGGACAGGGGGGAACTGGAAACACCATATATTTT. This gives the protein CAAGQGGTGNTIYF.

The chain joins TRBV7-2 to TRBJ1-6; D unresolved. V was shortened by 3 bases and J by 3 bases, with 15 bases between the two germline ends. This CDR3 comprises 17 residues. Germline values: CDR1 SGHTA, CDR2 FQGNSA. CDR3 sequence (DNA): TGTGCCAGCAGCTTGGAGAGTCAGCCACACTATAATTCACCCCTCCACTTT. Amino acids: CASSLESQPHYNSPLHF.

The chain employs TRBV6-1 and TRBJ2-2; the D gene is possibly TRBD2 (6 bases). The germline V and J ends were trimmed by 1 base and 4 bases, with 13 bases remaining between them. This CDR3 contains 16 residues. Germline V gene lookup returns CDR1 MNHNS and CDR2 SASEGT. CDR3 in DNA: TGTGCCAGCAGTGAAGTTTATGGGGGAGGCACCGGGGAGCTGTTTTTT. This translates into CASSEVYGGGTGELFF.

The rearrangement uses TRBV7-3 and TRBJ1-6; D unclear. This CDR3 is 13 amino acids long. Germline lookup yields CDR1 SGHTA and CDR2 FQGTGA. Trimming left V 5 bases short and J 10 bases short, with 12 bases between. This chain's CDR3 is CASSREPGSPLHF. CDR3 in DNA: TGTGCCAGCAGCCGAGAGCCGGGGTCACCCCTCCACTTT.

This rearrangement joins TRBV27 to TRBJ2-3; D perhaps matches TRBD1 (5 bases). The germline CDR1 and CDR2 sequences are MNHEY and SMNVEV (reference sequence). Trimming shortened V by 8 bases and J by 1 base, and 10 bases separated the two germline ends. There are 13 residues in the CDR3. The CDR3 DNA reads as TGTGCCAGCCAATTACAGGGCACAGATACGCAGTATTTT. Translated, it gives CASQLQGTDTQYF.

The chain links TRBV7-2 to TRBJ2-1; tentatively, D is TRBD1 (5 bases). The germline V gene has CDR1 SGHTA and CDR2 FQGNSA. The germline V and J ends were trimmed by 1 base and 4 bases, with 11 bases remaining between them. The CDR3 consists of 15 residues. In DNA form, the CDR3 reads TGTGCCAGCAGCTTAGGGCAGGGCTCATACAATGAGCAGTTCTTC. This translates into CASSLGQGSYNEQFF. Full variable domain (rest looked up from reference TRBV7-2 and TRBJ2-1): GAGVSQSPSNKVTEKGKDVELRCDPISGHTALYWYRQSLGQGLEFLIYFQGNSAPDKSGLPSDRFSAERTGGSVSTLTIQRTQQEDSAVYLCASSLGQGSYNEQFFGPGTRLTVL.

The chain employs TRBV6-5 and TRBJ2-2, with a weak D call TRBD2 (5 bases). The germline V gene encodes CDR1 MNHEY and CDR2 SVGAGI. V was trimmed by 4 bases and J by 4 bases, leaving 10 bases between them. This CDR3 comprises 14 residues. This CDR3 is CASSFLALTGELFF. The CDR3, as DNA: TGTGCCAGCAGTTTCCTAGCACTCACCGGGGAGCTGTTTTTT.

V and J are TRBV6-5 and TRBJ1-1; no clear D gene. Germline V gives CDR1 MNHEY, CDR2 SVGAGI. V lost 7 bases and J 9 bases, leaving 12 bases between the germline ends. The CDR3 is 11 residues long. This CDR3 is CASIASNQAFF. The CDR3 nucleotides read TGTGCCAGCATAGCCAGCAACCAAGCTTTCTTT.

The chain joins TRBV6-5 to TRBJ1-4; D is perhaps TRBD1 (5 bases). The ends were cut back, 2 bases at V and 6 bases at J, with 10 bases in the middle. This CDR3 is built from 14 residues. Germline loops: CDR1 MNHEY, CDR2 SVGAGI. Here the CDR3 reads CASSYGGGDEKLFF. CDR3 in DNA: TGTGCCAGCAGTTACGGGGGGGGAGATGAAAAACTGTTTTTT.

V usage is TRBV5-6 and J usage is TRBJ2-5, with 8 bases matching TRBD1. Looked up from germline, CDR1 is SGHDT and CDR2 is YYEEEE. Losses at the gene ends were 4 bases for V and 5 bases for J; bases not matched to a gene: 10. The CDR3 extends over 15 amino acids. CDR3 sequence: CASSPARTGWETQYF. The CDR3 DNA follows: TGTGCCAGCAGCCCTGCCCGGACAGGGTGGGAGACCCAGTACTTC.

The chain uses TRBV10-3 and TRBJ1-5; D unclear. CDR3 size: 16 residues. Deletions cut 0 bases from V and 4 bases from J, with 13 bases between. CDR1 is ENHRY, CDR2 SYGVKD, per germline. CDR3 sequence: CAISESSMGGNQPQHF. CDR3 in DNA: TGTGCCATCAGTGAGTCGTCGATGGGAGGGAATCAGCCCCAGCATTTT.

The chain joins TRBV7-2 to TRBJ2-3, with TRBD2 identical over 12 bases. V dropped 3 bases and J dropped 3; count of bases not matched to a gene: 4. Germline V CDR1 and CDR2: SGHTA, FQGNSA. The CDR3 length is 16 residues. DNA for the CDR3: TGTGCCAGCAGCTTCCCTCTAGCGGGGGGGACAGATACGCAGTATTTT. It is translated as CASSFPLAGGTDTQYF.

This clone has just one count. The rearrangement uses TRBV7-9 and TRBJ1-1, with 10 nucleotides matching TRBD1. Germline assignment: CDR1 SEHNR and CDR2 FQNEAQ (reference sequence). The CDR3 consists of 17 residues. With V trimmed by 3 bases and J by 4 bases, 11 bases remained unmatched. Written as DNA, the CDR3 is TGTGCCAGCAGCTTCGGTTTCTCCGGGACAGGGGCCACTGAAGCTTTCTTT. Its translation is CASSFGFSGTGATEAFF.

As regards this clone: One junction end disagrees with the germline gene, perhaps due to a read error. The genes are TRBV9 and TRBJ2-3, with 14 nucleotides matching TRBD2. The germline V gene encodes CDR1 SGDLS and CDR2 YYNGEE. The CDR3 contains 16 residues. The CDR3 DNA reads TGTGCCAGCAGCGCGGGGACTAGCGGGAGCACATATACGCAGTATTTT. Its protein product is CASSAGTSGSTYTQYF.

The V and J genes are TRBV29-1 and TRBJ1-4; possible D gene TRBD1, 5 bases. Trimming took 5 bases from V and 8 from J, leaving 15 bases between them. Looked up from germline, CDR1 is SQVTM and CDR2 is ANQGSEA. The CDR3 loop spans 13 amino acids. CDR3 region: CSVQGQGFEKLFF. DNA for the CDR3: TGCAGCGTTCAGGGCCAGGGATTCGAAAAACTGTTTTTT.